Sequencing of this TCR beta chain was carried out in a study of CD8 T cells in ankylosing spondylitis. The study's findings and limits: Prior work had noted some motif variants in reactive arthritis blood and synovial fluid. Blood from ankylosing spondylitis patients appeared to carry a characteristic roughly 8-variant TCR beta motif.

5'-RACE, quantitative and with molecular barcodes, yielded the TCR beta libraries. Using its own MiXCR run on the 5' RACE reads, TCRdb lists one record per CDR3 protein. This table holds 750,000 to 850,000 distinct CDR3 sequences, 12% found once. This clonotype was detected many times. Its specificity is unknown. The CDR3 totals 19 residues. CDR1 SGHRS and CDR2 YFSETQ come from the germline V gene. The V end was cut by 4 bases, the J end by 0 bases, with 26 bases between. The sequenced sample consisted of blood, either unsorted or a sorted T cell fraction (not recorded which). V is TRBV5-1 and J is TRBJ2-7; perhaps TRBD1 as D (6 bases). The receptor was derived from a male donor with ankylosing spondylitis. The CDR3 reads CASSRRTETPRWSSYEQYF. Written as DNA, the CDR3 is TGCGCCAGCAGCAGAAGGACAGAAACACCCCGGTGGAGCTCCTACGAGCAGTACTTC. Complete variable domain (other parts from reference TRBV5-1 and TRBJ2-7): KAGVTQTPRYLIKTRGQQVTLSCSPISGHRSVSWYQQTPGQGLQFLFEYFSETQRNKGNFPGRFSGRQFSNSRSEMNVSTLELGDSALYLCASSRRTETPRWSSYEQYFGPGTRLTVT.